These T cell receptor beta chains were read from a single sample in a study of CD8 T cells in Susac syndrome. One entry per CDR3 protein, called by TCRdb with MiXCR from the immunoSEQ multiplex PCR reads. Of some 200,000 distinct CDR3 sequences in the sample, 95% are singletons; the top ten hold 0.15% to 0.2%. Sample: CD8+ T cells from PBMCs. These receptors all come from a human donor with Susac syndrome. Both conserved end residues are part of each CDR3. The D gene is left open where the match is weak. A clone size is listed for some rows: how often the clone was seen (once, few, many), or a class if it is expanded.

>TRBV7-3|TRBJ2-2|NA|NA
TGTGCCAGCAGCCTGTCGGGGGAGCTGTTTTTT
CASSLSGELFF
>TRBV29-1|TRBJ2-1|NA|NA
TGCAGCGTTGTAGAGCGGATCTACAATGAGCAGTTCTTC
CSVVERIYNEQFF
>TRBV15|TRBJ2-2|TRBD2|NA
TGTGCCACGAGATTGGATACAGGACTAGCCAGCACCGGGGAGCTGTTTTTT
CATRLDTGLASTGELFF
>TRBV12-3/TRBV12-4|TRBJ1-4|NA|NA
TGTGCCAGCAGCCCACGCCGACAGGTGGAAAAACTGTTTTTT
CASSPRRQVEKLFF
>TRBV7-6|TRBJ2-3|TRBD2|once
TGTGCCAGCAGCCGATTTAGCGGGAGCACAGATACGCAGTATTTT
CASSRFSGSTDTQYF
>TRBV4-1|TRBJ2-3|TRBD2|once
TGCGCCAGCAGCCAACAGGGGACTAGCGGGAGTTCAGATACGCAGTATTTT
CASSQQGTSGSSDTQYF
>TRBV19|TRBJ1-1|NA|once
TGTGCCAGTAGTATAAAGGCGGGGAACACTGAAGCTTTCTTT
CASSIKAGNTEAFF
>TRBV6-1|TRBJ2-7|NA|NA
TGTGCCAGCAGTGAAGACGAGCAGTACTTC
CASSEDEQYF
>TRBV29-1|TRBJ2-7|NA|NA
TGCAACTTACTATGGCGGACGCCTGCGAACGAGCAGTACTTC
CNLLWRTPANEQYF
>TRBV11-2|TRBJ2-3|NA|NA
TGTGCCAGCAGCCCGCCTTTGACTACTCCCACAGATACGCAGTATTTT
CASSPPLTTPTDTQYF
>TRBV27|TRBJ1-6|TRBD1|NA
TGTGCCAGCAGTGTGGACAGGGGGCTATCACCCCTCCACTTT
CASSVDRGLSPLHF
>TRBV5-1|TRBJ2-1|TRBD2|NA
TGCGCCAGCAGCTTGGATAGCGGGAGAACAAAGCTCTACAATGAGCAGTTCTTC
CASSLDSGRTKLYNEQFF
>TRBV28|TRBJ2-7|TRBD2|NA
TGTGCCAGCAGCCTCACTAGCGGGAGGGCCCTCGACGAGCAGTACTTC
CASSLTSGRALDEQYF
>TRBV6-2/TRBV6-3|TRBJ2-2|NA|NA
TGTGCCAGCACCAACCAGGATGGGGAGCTGTTTTTT
CASTNQDGELFF
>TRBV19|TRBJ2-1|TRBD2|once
TGTGCCAGTACCCGGGGGGGCAATGAGCAGTTCTTC
CASTRGGNEQFF
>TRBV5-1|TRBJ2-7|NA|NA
TGCGCCAGCAGCTTCCTATTGCGTAGCGAGCAGTACTTC
CASSFLLRSEQYF
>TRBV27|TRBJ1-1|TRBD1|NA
TGTGCCAGCCGGCTTAGACAGGGAGGGGACACTGAAGCTTTCTTT
CASRLRQGGDTEAFF
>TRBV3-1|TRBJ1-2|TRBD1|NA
TGTGCCAGCAGCCAGGAACAGGGGAGTAGTGGCTACACCTTC
CASSQEQGSSGYTF
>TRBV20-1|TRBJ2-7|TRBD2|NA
TGCAGTACAATAGCAGACGGACTAGCGGGAGCTTCCTTGTACGAGCAGTACTTC
CSTIADGLAGASLYEQYF
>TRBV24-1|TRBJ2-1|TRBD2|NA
TGTGCCACCAGTGACCCAGCGGGAGGGAACTACAATGAGCAGTTCTTC
CATSDPAGGNYNEQFF
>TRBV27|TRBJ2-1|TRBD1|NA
TGTGCCAGCAGTCTACGGGACAGTGCGTACAATGAGCAGTTCTTC
CASSLRDSAYNEQFF
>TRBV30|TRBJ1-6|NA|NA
TGTGCCTGGAGTGTAGGGAGGGATAATTCACCCCTCCACTTT
CAWSVGRDNSPLHF
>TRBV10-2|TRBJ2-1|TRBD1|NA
TGCGCCACCTCCGGGACAGGGGGCGGCGATGAGCAGTTCTTC
CATSGTGGGDEQFF
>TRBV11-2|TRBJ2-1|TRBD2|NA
TGTGCCAGCAGCTTAGCGCGGGAGGGTTACAATGAGCAGTTCTTC
CASSLAREGYNEQFF
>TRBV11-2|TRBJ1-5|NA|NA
TGTGCCAGCAGCCCCGGGGACGATCAGCCCCAGCATTTT
CASSPGDDQPQHF
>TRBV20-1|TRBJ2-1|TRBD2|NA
TGCAGTGCTAGAGATAGTAGCGGGTTCTTATCCTACAATGAGCAGTTCTTC
CSARDSSGFLSYNEQFF
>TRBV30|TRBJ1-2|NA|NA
TGTGCCTGGAGTGCCCCCAGGGATGGCTACACCTTC
CAWSAPRDGYTF
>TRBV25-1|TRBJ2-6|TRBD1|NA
TGTGCCAGCAGTGGTCAGGGGGCCGGGGCCAACGTCCTGACTTTC
CASSGQGAGANVLTF
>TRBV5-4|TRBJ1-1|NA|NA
TGTGCCAGCAGCTTGAAAAGGGGACAGAACACTGAAGCTTTCTTT
CASSLKRGQNTEAFF
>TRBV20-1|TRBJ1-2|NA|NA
TGCAGTGCTAGTTATCGTAGGGGGAACTATGGCTACACCTTC
CSASYRRGNYGYTF
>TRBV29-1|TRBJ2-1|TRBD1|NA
TGCAGCGTTGACGGTCTTCCCCCGATGACAGGGGGCCTAAATGAGCAGTTCTTC
CSVDGLPPMTGGLNEQFF
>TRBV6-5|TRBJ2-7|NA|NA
TGTGCCAGCTCGAGTTATGGCAGAGAGAAGGACGAGCAGTACTTC
CASSSYGREKDEQYF
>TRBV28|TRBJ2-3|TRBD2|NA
TGTGCCAGCACCCTAGCGGGATTAAGCACAGATACGCAGTATTTT
CASTLAGLSTDTQYF
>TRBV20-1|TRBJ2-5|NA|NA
TGCAGTGCTAGAGAGGAGGGATTCCAAGAGACCCAGTACTTC
CSAREEGFQETQYF
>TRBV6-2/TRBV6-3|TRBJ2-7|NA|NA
TGTGCCAGTGGGGACCGATCCTATCCGTACTTC
CASGDRSYPYF
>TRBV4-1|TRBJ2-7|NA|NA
TGCGCCAGCAGCCGATCCACCGGGACACTGGCCTACGAGCAGTACTTC
CASSRSTGTLAYEQYF
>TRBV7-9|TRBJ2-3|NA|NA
TGTGCCAGCAGCTTTGGGGGCCAGGGTCCGGCGGATACGCAGTATTTT
CASSFGGQGPADTQYF
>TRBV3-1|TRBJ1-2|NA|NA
TGTGCCAGCAGCCAAGACTCACGGAGCTATGGCTACACCTTC
CASSQDSRSYGYTF
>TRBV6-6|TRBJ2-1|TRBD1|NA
TGTGCCAGCAGTCCGACCGGGACAGGGAATGAGCAGTTCTTC
CASSPTGTGNEQFF
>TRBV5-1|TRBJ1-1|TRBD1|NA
TGCGCCAGCAGCCTATCAGGACAGGGAGGCACTGAAGCTTTCTTT
CASSLSGQGGTEAFF
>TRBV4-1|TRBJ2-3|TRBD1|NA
TGCGCCAGCAGCCACCGCCTGCAGGGGGAAGATACGCAGTATTTT
CASSHRLQGEDTQYF
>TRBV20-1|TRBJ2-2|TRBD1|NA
TGCAGTGCTAGAGATGTAGAGGGGGCGAGAACCGGGGAGCTGTTTTTT
CSARDVEGARTGELFF
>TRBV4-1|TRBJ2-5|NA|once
TGCGCCAGCAGCCGCCTTACAGGGACCGGGGGAGAGACCCAGTACTTC
CASSRLTGTGGETQYF
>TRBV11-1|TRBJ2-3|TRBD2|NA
TGTGCCAGCAGACGGGAGGCCTCAGATACGCAGTATTTT
CASRREASDTQYF
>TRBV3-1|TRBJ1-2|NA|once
TGTGCCAGCAGCCAAGATTGGGGGACCGGGCCAAGCTACCGGGATGGCTACACCTTC
CASSQDWGTGPSYRDGYTF
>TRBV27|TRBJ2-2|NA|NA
TGTGCCAGCAGTTTTGGCGGGGACACCGGGGAGCTGTTTTTT
CASSFGGDTGELFF
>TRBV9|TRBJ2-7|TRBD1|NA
TGTGCCAGCAGCGTCGGACAGGGGAACTCCTACGAGCAGTACTTC
CASSVGQGNSYEQYF
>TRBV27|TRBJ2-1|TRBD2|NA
TGTGCCAGCACCGAACGGACTAGCGGATACAATGAGCAGTTCTTC
CASTERTSGYNEQFF
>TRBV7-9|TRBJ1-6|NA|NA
TGTGCCAGCAGCTCGAACCGAGGGAGCCCACCCCTCCACTTT
CASSSNRGSPPLHF
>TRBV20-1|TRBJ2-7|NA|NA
TGCAGTGCTAGAGATTGGGGTGGTGAGCAGTACTTC
CSARDWGGEQYF
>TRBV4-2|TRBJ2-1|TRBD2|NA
TGTGCCAGCAGCCAAGATTATTGGCGGGAGGGCCGGGATGAGCAGTTCTTC
CASSQDYWREGRDEQFF
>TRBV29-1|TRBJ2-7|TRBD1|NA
TGCAGCGTAGCCGGGACAGGAACCACCTACGAGCAGTACTTC
CSVAGTGTTYEQYF
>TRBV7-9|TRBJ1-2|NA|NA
TGTGCCAGCAGCCCCGGGGTGTATGGCTACACCTTC
CASSPGVYGYTF
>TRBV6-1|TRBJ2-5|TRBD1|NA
TGTGCCAGCACACAGGGGATTGAGACCCAGTACTTC
CASTQGIETQYF